A selection of T cell receptor beta chains follows, all from one sample in a study of regulatory T cells in long-lasting Graves disease. TCRdb re-called the multiplex PCR reads through MiXCR, storing one row per CDR3 protein. Of approximately 230,000 distinct CDR3 sequences in the sample, around 18% were seen once. Specimen: peripheral blood mononuclear cells (PBMCs), collected at new diagnosis, from a patient treated with antithyroid drugs. The receptors come from a female donor with Graves disease. Each CDR3 is given with its conserved first and last residue. The D gene is left open where the match is weak. Some rows mark clone size as missing; the rest say once, few, many or name a class of expanded clone.

>many|TRBJ2-2|TRBV6-1|.
CASSEGTRGFGGELFF
TGTGCCAGCAGTGAAGGGACTCGGGGGTTCGGCGGGGAGCTGTTTTTT
>few|TRBJ2-7|TRBV6-1|.
CASTVDPYFGTASYEQYF
TGTGCCAGCACCGTAGACCCCTACTTCGGGACGGCTTCCTACGAGCAGTACTTC
>once|TRBJ2-1|TRBV6-4|TRBD2
CASSEAGGNHEQFF
TGTGCCAGCAGTGAAGCGGGAGGGAACCATGAGCAGTTCTTC
>many|TRBJ2-3|TRBV18|TRBD1
CASSQDREADTQYF
TGTGCCAGCTCACAGGACAGGGAGGCAGATACGCAGTATTTT
>many|TRBJ1-4|TRBV7-2|.
CASSSLLGNEKLFF
TGTGCCAGCAGCTCCCTGCTGGGCAATGAAAAACTGTTTTTT
>many|TRBJ2-5|TRBV28|.
CASTLVKTKETQYF
TGTGCCAGCACCCTAGTCAAGACCAAAGAGACCCAGTACTTC
>many|TRBJ1-1|TRBV20-1|.
CSASSRMNTEAFF
TGCAGTGCTAGTTCCAGGATGAACACTGAAGCTTTCTTT
>few|TRBJ1-1|TRBV4-1|.
CASSQTRDPASVAFF
TGCGCCAGCAGCCAGACGAGGGACCCGGCTTCCGTAGCTTTCTTT
>many|TRBJ1-2|TRBV2|.
CASKLLRTRDYGYTF
TGTGCCAGCAAGCTCCTGCGAACTAGAGACTATGGCTACACCTTC
>many|TRBJ2-7|TRBV2|.
CASSEEQGTYEQYF
TGTGCCAGCAGTGAAGAGCAGGGGACCTACGAGCAGTACTTC
>.|TRBJ2-2|TRBV2|TRBD1
CASGAGTGNTGELFF
TGTGCCAGCGGCGCCGGGACAGGGAACACCGGGGAGCTGTTTTTT
>many|TRBJ2-1|TRBV5-5|TRBD2
CASSPWSSGNYNEQFF
TGTGCCAGCAGCCCTTGGAGTAGCGGGAATTACAATGAGCAGTTCTTC
>many|TRBJ2-1|TRBV18|.
CASYRRAGSYNEQFF
TGTGCCAGCTACCGACGTGCCGGCTCCTACAATGAGCAGTTCTTC
>many|TRBJ2-1|TRBV2|TRBD2
CASSDSGASGQVF
TGTGCCAGCAGTGACAGTGGGGCTAGCGGGCAAGTCTTC
>many|TRBJ2-1|TRBV5-1|TRBD2
CASSNSGESGNEQFF
TGCGCCAGCAGCAATAGCGGGGAAAGTGGCAATGAGCAGTTCTTC
>once|TRBJ2-7|TRBV2|TRBD2
CASRELAGGPWGEQYF
TGTGCCAGCAGGGAATTAGCGGGAGGGCCCTGGGGCGAGCAGTACTTC
>many|TRBJ2-2|TRBV19|TRBD1
CASTSGAGGYTGELFF
TGTGCCAGCACCTCAGGTGCAGGGGGTTACACCGGGGAGCTGTTTTTT
>.|TRBJ2-1|TRBV19|TRBD2
CASSIGASGTTVF
TGTGCCAGTAGTATAGGGGCTAGCGGGACAACGGTCTTC
>many|TRBJ1-4|TRBV12-3/TRBV12-4|.
CASSIGDTSTNEKLFF
TGTGCCAGCAGTATAGGGGACACGTCAACTAATGAAAAACTGTTTTTT
>many|TRBJ1-2|TRBV30|.
CATQGNLDYGYTF
TGTGCCACCCAGGGGAACTTGGACTATGGCTACACCTTC
>many|TRBJ2-7|TRBV7-9|.
CASSPNGAYEQYF
TGTGCCAGCAGCCCAAATGGGGCCTACGAGCAGTACTTC
>many|TRBJ2-2|TRBV19|TRBD1
CASRPGTGAGELFF
TGTGCCAGTAGACCCGGGACAGGGGCCGGGGAGCTGTTTTTT
>few|TRBJ2-3|TRBV7-2|TRBD1
CASSPDRGGDTQYF
TGTGCCAGCAGCCCAGACAGGGGGGGGGATACGCAGTATTTT
>many|TRBJ2-6|TRBV5-6|.
CASSLRWGPGANVLTF
TGTGCCAGCAGCTTGCGTTGGGGGCCTGGGGCCAACGTCCTGACTTTC
>many|TRBJ2-3|TRBV2|.
CASSELSLASDTQYF
TGTGCCAGCAGTGAATTAAGTCTAGCTTCCGATACGCAGTATTTT
>many|TRBJ1-1|TRBV10-1|.
CASSDRTAEAFF
TGCGCCAGCAGTGATCGTACAGCTGAAGCTTTCTTT
>many|TRBJ2-1|TRBV11-2|TRBD2
CASSPTSGRYNEQFF
TGTGCCAGCAGCCCGACTAGCGGGAGATACAATGAGCAGTTCTTC
>.|TRBJ2-5|TRBV9|TRBD2
CASSVEGTSGQETQYF
TGTGCCAGCAGCGTAGAGGGGACTAGCGGACAAGAGACCCAGTACTTC
>medium-sized|TRBJ1-2|TRBV13|.
CASSLGRGRQYYGYTF
TGTGCCAGCAGCTTAGGCCGCGGGCGTCAATACTATGGCTACACCTTC
>many|TRBJ2-1|TRBV20-1|.
CSATRMRAKSSYNEQFF
TGCAGTGCTACACGTATGAGGGCGAAGAGCTCCTACAATGAGCAGTTCTTC
>once|TRBJ2-7|TRBV7-9|.
CASSLDAGEQYF
TGTGCCAGCAGCTTAGATGCGGGGGAGCAGTACTTC
>.|TRBJ2-2|TRBV19|.
CASRTERGQGTGELFF
TGTGCCAGTAGAACCGAAAGGGGCCAGGGCACCGGGGAGCTGTTTTTT
>many|TRBJ2-3|TRBV11-3|TRBD2
CASSLGLAEHTDTQYF
TGTGCCAGCAGCTTGGGACTAGCGGAGCACACAGATACGCAGTATTTT
>once|TRBJ2-5|TRBV27|TRBD1
CASSRFRGQPGTQYF
TGTGCCAGCAGTCGTTTCCGGGGACAGCCAGGGACCCAGTACTTC
>many|TRBJ2-7|TRBV3-1|TRBD2
CASSQTGGGEQYF
TGTGCCAGCAGCCAAACGGGGGGAGGCGAGCAGTACTTC
>many|TRBJ2-1|TRBV7-9|TRBD2
CASSPRTSGGNNEQFF
TGTGCCAGCAGCCCAAGAACTAGCGGGGGGAACAATGAGCAGTTCTTC
>few|TRBJ2-1|TRBV6-1|TRBD2
CASRGLAGVWDEQFF
TGTGCCAGCAGGGGACTAGCGGGAGTCTGGGATGAGCAGTTCTTC
>few|TRBJ2-3|TRBV30|.
CAWSGGAVTDTQYF
TGTGCCTGGAGTGGGGGGGCAGTAACAGATACGCAGTATTTT
>few|TRBJ2-2|TRBV9|TRBD2
CASSVEREEELFF
TGTGCCAGCAGCGTAGAACGGGAGGAGGAGCTGTTTTTT
>many|TRBJ2-7|TRBV24-1|.
CATSGGEGVSFDEQYF
TGTGCCACCAGTGGGGGAGAAGGTGTCAGTTTCGACGAGCAGTACTTC
>many|TRBJ1-2|TRBV30|.
CAWSLQVYGYTF
TGTGCCTGGAGTCTCCAGGTCTATGGCTACACCTTC
>many|TRBJ2-7|TRBV25-1|TRBD1
CASSPGGPSSYEQYF
TGTGCCAGTAGCCCAGGGGGCCCTTCCTCCTACGAGCAGTACTTC